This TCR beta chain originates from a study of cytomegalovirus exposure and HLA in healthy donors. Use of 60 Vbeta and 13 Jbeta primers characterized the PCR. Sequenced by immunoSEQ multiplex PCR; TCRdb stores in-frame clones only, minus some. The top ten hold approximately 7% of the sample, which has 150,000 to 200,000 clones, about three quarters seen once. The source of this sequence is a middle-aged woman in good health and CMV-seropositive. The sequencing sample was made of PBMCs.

The CDR3 sequence is CASSGGSNTEAFF. The CDR3 region has the DNA TGTGCCAGCAGCGGGGGGAGCAACACTGAAGCTTTCTTT. The rearrangement links TRBV7-9 to TRBJ1-1; perhaps TRBD1 as D (5 bases). The CDR3 covers 13 residues. V was trimmed by 5 bases and J by 2 bases, leaving 9 bases between them. Per the germline V gene, CDR1 is SEHNR and CDR2 is FQNEAQ (reference sequence). Looking up the rest from reference TRBV7-9 and TRBJ1-1 gives the full variable domain: DTGVSQNPRHKITKRGQNVTFRCDPISEHNRLYWYRQTLGQGPEFLTYFQNEAQLEKSRLLSDRFSAERPKGSFSTLEIQRTEQGDSAMYLCASSGGSNTEAFFGQGTRLTVV.